This TCR beta chain was captured by sequencing in a study of T-cell memory formation after mild COVID-19 (dated by TCRdb to the early 2020s). About the investigation overall: Most TCR sequence clusters were specific to one of the two donors. In a couple of donors, T-cell clones that expanded and contracted after mild COVID-19 were tracked by sequencing TCRalpha and TCRbeta repertoires over time. The cohort was made up of two young adult volunteers, one female and one male, who were previously healthy.

The instrument was an Illumina NovaSeq 6000. cDNA libraries for TCRalpha and TCRbeta were prepared by 5'RACE using constant-segment primers, with sample barcodes and unique molecular identifiers added. Trizol reagent was used to extract RNA from every sample. Library amplification was performed in two PCR steps, and a second sample barcode and Illumina TruSeq adapters were introduced in the second step. Sequencing of the libraries was done on an Illumina NovaSeq, producing 2 x 150 bp paired-end reads. The authors' analysis ran thus. Reads were demultiplexed and collapsed into UMI-guided consensus sequences with migec v1.2.7. Using mixcr v2.1.11, UMI consensuses were aligned to TRA and TRB V and J templates and then assembled into clonotypes. A clonotype was counted as expanded or contracted only when both edgeR and NoisET called the clonotype significant, with the noise models trained on biological replicates. For edgeR calls, a false discovery rate-adjusted p below 0.01 and a log2 fold-change threshold of 1 were applied. As an exploratory analysis of dynamics, PCA with hierarchical clustering was applied to max-normalized trajectories of the 1000 most abundant clonotypes. Separately sequenced CD4+ and CD8+ repertoires were used to assign the CD4 or CD8 phenotype of responding clones. TCRdb passed the public sequencing reads through fastp at Q25 and MiXCR, retaining productive beta sequences. All rows with the same CDR3 protein become a single entry with the most common DNA and genes. The V and J calls were not made by the authors but by TCRdb's processing. Across this sample there are about 310,000 distinct CDR3 sequences, with 15% to 20% seen only once. Around 21% of the sample belongs to the ten largest clones.

General conclusions and limits of the study: Contracting CD4+ clones were found mainly in CM and EM memory subsets, while CD8+ clones were enriched in EMRA. Some responding clones were found in pre-infection memory, which suggests that pre-existing cross-reactive memory T cells took part in the SARS-CoV-2 response. SARS-CoV-2 specificity was not confirmed for the second-wave clones peaking on day 37. Only a couple of mild cases were covered in the study, and larger cohorts including severe cases with pre-infection samples were considered necessary. From day 15 to 85, contracting clones showed balanced CD4/CD8 phenotypes, whereas a second wave of clones that expanded from day 15 to 37 leaned towards CD4+.

Only a few counts were recorded for this clonotype. This clone's antigen is unknown. No much larger clone exists at a distance of one base, and base qualities are not known. From V the trimming removes 5 bases and from J it removes 4 bases, while the gene matches leave 6 bases of the junction unaccounted for. Per the germline V gene, SGHTA is the CDR1 and FQGNSA is the CDR2. Measured from the cysteine to the phenylalanine, the CDR3 is 15 residues long. CDR3 DNA is the only sequence kept; it has 45 bases, read in frame from the first base. Ficoll-Paque density gradient centrifugation was used to isolate PBMCs.

The rearranged chain carries TRBV7-2 and TRBJ2-3, with 10 central nucleotides matching TRBD1. Sequences were obtained from PBMCs or a T cell subset sorted from them (not recorded which). The origin of this receptor is a man younger than 35 who had mild COVID-19 (a few samples of this study predate the infection). The sample titles of this study are shuffled in the database, so cell type and time point are left out; the donor was told from shared clones. The nucleotide sequence reads as follows: TGTGCCAGCAGCCGACAGGGGGCGCGGGCAGATACGCAGTATTTT. This encodes CASSRQGARADTQYF.